This T cell receptor (beta chain) was sequenced during a study of beta chain features in type 1 diabetes. Whole-study results and caveats: Type 1 diabetes patients had moderately but significantly shorter TCRB CDR3s in all four CD4+ subsets.

Germline trimming cut 0 bases from V and 4 bases from J; bases unmatched to any gene: 3. This CDR3 has 16 amino acids. Per germline, CDR1 LNHNV and CDR2 YYDKDF (reference sequence). As for this clone: No antigen is known for it.

The authors reverse transcribed all of the isolated RNA, so sequencing captured expressed TCRB transcripts. Some clones are missing from TCRdb's copy, which holds only in-frame ones; the method was immunoSEQ multiplex PCR. The profile covers over 200,000 clones, with roughly a tenth appearing a single time and around 0.017% taken by the ten largest. The sequenced sample consisted of naive CD4+ T cells from blood. This rearrangement joins TRBV15 to TRBJ2-5, with 12 bases aligning to TRBD2. This clonotype was obtained from a man between 25 and 39 years old with type 1 diabetes. CDR3 nucleotide sequence: TGTGCCACCAGCAGAGACCTAGCGGGGGGGCCAGAGACCCAGTACTTC. This codes for CATSRDLAGGPETQYF.